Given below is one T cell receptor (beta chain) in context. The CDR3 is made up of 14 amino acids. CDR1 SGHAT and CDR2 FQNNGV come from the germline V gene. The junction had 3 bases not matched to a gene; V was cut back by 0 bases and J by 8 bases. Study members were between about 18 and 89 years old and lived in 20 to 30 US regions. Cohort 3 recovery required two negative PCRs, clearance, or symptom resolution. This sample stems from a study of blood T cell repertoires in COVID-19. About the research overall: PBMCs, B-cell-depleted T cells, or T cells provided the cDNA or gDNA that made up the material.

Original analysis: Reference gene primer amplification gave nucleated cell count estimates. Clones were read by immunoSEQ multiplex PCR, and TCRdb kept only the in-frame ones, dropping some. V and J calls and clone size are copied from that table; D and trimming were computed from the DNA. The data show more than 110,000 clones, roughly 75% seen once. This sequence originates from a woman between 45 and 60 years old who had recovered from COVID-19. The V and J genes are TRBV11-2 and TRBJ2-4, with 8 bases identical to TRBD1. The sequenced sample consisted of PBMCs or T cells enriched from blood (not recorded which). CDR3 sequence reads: CASSLDQTGDIQYF. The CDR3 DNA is TGTGCCAGCAGCTTAGATCAGACAGGGGACATTCAGTACTTC.